The 24 T cell receptor beta chains given below trace back to one sample, sequenced in a study of identical twins. TCRdb reprocessed the 5' RACE reads via MiXCR and lists one record per CDR3 protein. The sample holds about 890,000 distinct CDR3 sequences, 9% to 15% seen once. This sample was also put to use in a study of yellow fever vaccine responses in identical twins.

Material for sequencing was PBMCs. Receptors were obtained from a woman aged 18 to 35 in good health.

The chain is built from TRBV20-1 and TRBJ2-3; 7 bases fit TRBD2. The V gene's germline CDR1 is DFQATT and CDR2 SNEGSKA (reference sequence). This CDR3 region has 14 residues. The V segment lost 3 bases and the J segment 1 base; nucleotides outside the gene matches: 4. CDR3 region: CSARGAGGTDTQYF. The CDR3 DNA reads TGCAGTGCTAGGGGTGCGGGAGGCACAGATACGCAGTATTTT.

The chain has TRBV6-1 and TRBJ2-7; either TRBD1 or TRBD2 may fit D (5 bases each). Germline V gene lookup returns CDR1 MNHNS and CDR2 SASEGT. V dropped 8 bases and J dropped 5 bases, with 16 bases sitting between them. The CDR3 contains 13 residues. In DNA form, the CDR3 reads TGTGCCAGCTCGAGCAGGGAGACGAACGAGCAGTACTTC. Translating gives CASSSRETNEQYF.

V usage is TRBV15 and J usage is TRBJ2-3; 7 nucleotides agree with TRBD2. Germline V gives CDR1 LNHNV, CDR2 YYDKDF (reference sequence). After removal of 2 bases from V and 2 bases from J, the junction contained 10 bases not matched to a gene. This CDR3 has 17 residues. The CDR3 DNA reads as TGTGCCACCAGCAGACCCCTCCACGGGAGGCCCACAGATACGCAGTATTTT. Its translation is CATSRPLHGRPTDTQYF.

CDR3 in DNA: TGTGCCAGCCGAGACAGAAATTCACCCCTCCACTTT. Its protein product is CASRDRNSPLHF. J is TRBJ1-6 and V is TRBV27; D is possibly TRBD1 (5 bases). CDR3 length: 12 residues. Trimming took 8 bases from V and 7 from J, leaving 9 bases between them. The germline V gene has CDR1 MNHEY and CDR2 SMNVEV (reference sequence).

This clonotype was seen ten or more times. The V gene is TRBV3-1, the J gene TRBJ2-3, with D possibly called TRBD1 or TRBD2 (5 bases each). Looked up from germline, CDR1 is LGHDT and CDR2 is YNNKEL (reference sequence). This CDR3 comprises 14 residues. V lost 3 bases and J lost 0, with 7 bases in between. The CDR3: CASSHGTSTDTQYF. CDR3 in DNA: TGTGCCAGCAGCCACGGGACCAGCACAGATACGCAGTATTTT.

The chain has TRBV5-1 and TRBJ1-2; 7 bases agree with TRBD1. The V gene end was trimmed by 1 base and the J gene end by 5 bases; junction bases not matched to a gene: 5. The CDR3 is 14 amino acids. Germline CDR1 SGHRS, CDR2 YFSETQ. The CDR3 loop is CASSLPGGGYGYTF. CDR3 coding DNA: TGCGCCAGCAGCTTGCCAGGGGGGGGTTATGGCTACACCTTC.

This clonotype was counted only a few times. The chain is built from TRBV2 and TRBJ2-2; D gene unclear. Germline V gene lookup returns CDR1 SNHLY and CDR2 FYNNEI. The CDR3 covers 15 residues. The V gene lost 7 bases and the J gene lost 6 bases, with 18 bases spanning the gap. The CDR3: CASKAEKVHAGELFF. The DNA for the CDR3 is TGTGCCAGCAAGGCGGAGAAAGTTCACGCCGGGGAGCTGTTTTTT.

The sample holds one count of this clonotype. V and J are TRBV27 and TRBJ2-1; a possible D gene is TRBD2 (6 bases). Germline CDR1 and CDR2: MNHEY and SMNVEV (reference sequence). The V end was cut by 7 bases, the J end by 7 bases, with 14 bases between. The CDR3 totals 13 residues. CDR3 residues: CASTGSFENEQFF. CDR3 nucleotide sequence: TGTGCCAGCACCGGGAGCTTTGAGAATGAGCAGTTCTTC.

This clonotype was seen a handful of times. The chain combines TRBV7-6 with TRBJ1-1, with 10 bases that match TRBD1. CDR1 and CDR2 (germline): SGHVS, FNYEAQ. CDR3 length: 17 amino acids. V shed 4 bases, J shed 4 bases, and the junction held 12 bases outside the gene matches. The CDR3 region is CASSSVRDRGIGTEAFF. The CDR3 region has the DNA TGTGCCAGCAGCTCCGTAAGGGACAGGGGAATCGGCACTGAAGCTTTCTTT.

This clonotype was recorded many times. CDR3 bases: TGTGCCAGCAGCATCGACAGAAACTACGAGCAGTACGTC. It encodes CASSIDRNYEQYV. The chain has TRBV7-9 and TRBJ2-7; a possible D gene is TRBD1 (5 bases). The CDR3 is 13 amino acids. Germline-derived CDR1 and CDR2 are SEHNR and FQNEAQ (reference sequence). Deletions cut 5 bases from V and 3 bases from J, with 11 bases between.

This chain connects TRBV14 to TRBJ2-3; possibly TRBD2 for D (7 bases). The CDR3 covers 15 residues. CDR1 and CDR2 from the germline V gene are SGHDN and FVKESK. V shed 8 bases and J shed 5 bases, with 20 bases lying between them. The CDR3 loop is CASGTTLGTLDTQYF. The CDR3 coding sequence is TGTGCCAGCGGGACTACCCTAGGGACACTAGATACGCAGTATTTT.

The chain links TRBV10-3 to TRBJ1-5, with D possibly TRBD1 on 5 matching bases. The CDR3 loop spans 14 amino acids. Between the trimmed V and J ends, which lost 0 bases and 6 bases, there was a span of 9 bases. Germline V gene lookup returns CDR1 ENHRY and CDR2 SYGVKD. CDR3 amino acids: CAISESTAGQPQHF. The CDR3 nucleotides read TGTGCCATCAGTGAGTCGACAGCCGGTCAGCCCCAGCATTTT.

The chain couples TRBV12-3 or TRBV12-4 to TRBJ1-3, with D hard to call. V shed 10 bases and J shed 1 base, with 5 bases lying between them. This CDR3 spans 11 amino acids. The CDR3 coding sequence is TGTGCCACGGAATCTGGAAACACCATATATTTT. This encodes CATESGNTIYF.

The CDR3 loop reads CATSRGGEKLFF. CDR3 nucleotides: TGTGCCACCAGCAGAGGAGGCGAAAAACTGTTTTTT. The rearrangement links TRBV15 to TRBJ1-4; D gene uncertain. Germline V gene data show CDR1 as LNHNV and CDR2 as YYDKDF (reference sequence). There are 12 residues in the CDR3. The V end was cut by 1 base, the J end by 8 bases, with 5 bases between.

Of note for this clonotype: The junction departs from germline at one end; a sequencing error may be responsible. V gene TRBV20-1 combines with J gene TRBJ2-3; 13 positions agree with TRBD2. The CDR3 covers 17 residues. Germline CDR1 is DFQATT and CDR2 is SNEGSKA (reference sequence). CDR3 sequence (DNA): TGCAGTGCCAGAGGCTGGGGACTAGCGGGACTCACAGATACGCAGTATTTT. Translation gives CSARGWGLAGLTDTQYF.

The V gene is TRBV20-1, the J gene TRBJ1-2; D ambiguous. Trimming removed 3 bases from V and 8 bases from J, with 13 bases in between. The length of the CDR3 is 12 residues. The germline CDR1 and CDR2 sequences are DFQATT and SNEGSKA (reference sequence). CDR3 coding DNA: TGCAGTGCTAGGATCGAGGAGACGGGCTACACCTTC. Translated, it gives CSARIEETGYTF.

This clonotype was seen ten or more times. J is TRBJ2-3 and V is TRBV7-9; TRBD1 matches at 9 bases. This CDR3 has 16 residues. Trimming removed 2 bases from V and 3 bases from J; junction bases left unmatched: 6. CDR1 is SEHNR and CDR2 is FQNEAQ in the germline V gene (reference sequence). The DNA for the CDR3 is TGTGCCAGCAGCTTATATACAGGGGGCAGGACAGATACGCAGTATTTT. This codes for CASSLYTGGRTDTQYF. Supplemented by reference TRBV7-9 and TRBJ2-3, the full variable domain reads DTGVSQNPRHKITKRGQNVTFRCDPISEHNRLYWYRQTLGQGPEFLTYFQNEAQLEKSRLLSDRFSAERPKGSFSTLEIQRTEQGDSAMYLCASSLYTGGRTDTQYFGPGTRLTVL.

This clonotype was recorded a few times. The chain joins TRBV6-5 to TRBJ2-5; 7 nucleotides line up with TRBD2. The germline V gene has CDR1 MNHEY and CDR2 SVGAGI. Trimming cost V 3 bases and J 4 bases; bases outside gene matches: 8. The CDR3 is made up of 15 amino acids. The CDR3 region is CASSYGGGSGETQYF. The DNA of the CDR3 is TGTGCCAGCAGTTATGGAGGCGGGAGCGGAGAGACCCAGTACTTC.

V is TRBV20-1 and J is TRBJ2-3; 14 bases are a match to TRBD2. This CDR3 has 16 residues. Germline V CDR1 and CDR2: DFQATT, SNEGSKA (reference sequence). The J segment lost 1 base and the V segment lost 5 bases, leaving 5 bases of the junction unmatched. CDR3 DNA sequence: TGCAGTGCTCAATCGGGACTAGCGGGAGGCACAGATACGCAGTATTTT. It codes for CSAQSGLAGGTDTQYF.

The genes are TRBV4-1 and TRBJ2-3; D is undetermined. CDR3 length: 14 residues. V lost 2 bases and J lost 6, with 12 bases in between. Looked up from germline, CDR1 is MGHRA and CDR2 is YSYEKL. DNA of the CDR3: TGCGCCAGCAGCCAACCATACCCTAGGGATACGCAGTATTTT. Protein sequence: CASSQPYPRDTQYF.

The rearrangement joins TRBV20-1 to TRBJ2-7; D is ambiguous. Germline-derived CDR1 and CDR2 are DFQATT and SNEGSKA (reference sequence). The CDR3 is made up of 12 amino acids. The ends were cut back, 2 bases at V and 2 bases at J, with 7 bases in the middle. The CDR3 DNA reads TGCAGTGCTAGACGGGCTCCCTACGAGCAGTACGTC. Translating gives CSARRAPYEQYV.

The V and J genes are TRBV11-1 and TRBJ1-2, with D unresolved. The CDR3 sequence is 14 residues long. V was clipped by 3 bases and J by 1 base, with 9 bases between them. Germline V CDR1 and CDR2: SGHAT, FQDESV (reference sequence). The CDR3 spells CASSFNMNNYGYTF. CDR3 in DNA: TGTGCCAGCAGCTTTAACATGAATAACTATGGCTACACCTTC.

This clonotype was seen a handful of times. The rearrangement uses TRBV12-3 or TRBV12-4 and TRBJ2-3; 8 nucleotides align to TRBD2. J gave up 6 bases and V 1 base, and 9 bases lay outside the gene matches. CDR3 length: 16 residues. The CDR3 is CASSLGREGRADTQYF. CDR3 DNA sequence: TGTGCCAGCAGTTTAGGACGGGAGGGCCGGGCGGATACGCAGTATTTT.

The chain links TRBV18 to TRBJ1-6, with 10 bases matching TRBD1. Germline trimming cut 6 bases from V and 9 bases from J; bases unmatched to any gene: 8. Per the germline V gene, CDR1 is KGHSH and CDR2 is LQKENI. This CDR3 is 15 amino acids long. CDR3 DNA sequence: TGTGCCAGCTCCCCGGGACAGGGGCTAGGTTCACCCCTCCACTTT. Its protein is CASSPGQGLGSPLHF.